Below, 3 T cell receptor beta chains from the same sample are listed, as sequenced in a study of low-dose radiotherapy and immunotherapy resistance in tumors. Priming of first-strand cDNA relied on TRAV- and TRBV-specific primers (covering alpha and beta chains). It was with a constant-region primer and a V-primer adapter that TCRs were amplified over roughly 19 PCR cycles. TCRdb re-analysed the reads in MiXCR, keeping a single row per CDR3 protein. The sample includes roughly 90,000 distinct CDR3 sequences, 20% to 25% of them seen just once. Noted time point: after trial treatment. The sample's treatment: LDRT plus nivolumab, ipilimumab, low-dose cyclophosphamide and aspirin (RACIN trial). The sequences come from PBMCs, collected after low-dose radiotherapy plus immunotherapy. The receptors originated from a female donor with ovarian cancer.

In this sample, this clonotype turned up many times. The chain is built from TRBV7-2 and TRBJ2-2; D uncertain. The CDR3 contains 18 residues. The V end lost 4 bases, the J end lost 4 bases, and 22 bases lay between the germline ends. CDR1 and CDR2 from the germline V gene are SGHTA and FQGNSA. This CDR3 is CASSSRGIRTRTTGELFF. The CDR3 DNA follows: TGTGCCAGCAGCTCTCGCGGAATTCGGACCCGAACCACCGGGGAGCTGTTTTTT. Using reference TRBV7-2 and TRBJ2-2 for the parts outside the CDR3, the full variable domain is GAGVSQSPSNKVTEKGKDVELRCDPISGHTALYWYRQSLGQGLEFLIYFQGNSAPDKSGLPSDRFSAERTGGSVSTLTIQRTQQEDSAVYLCASSSRGIRTRTTGELFFGEGSRLTVL.

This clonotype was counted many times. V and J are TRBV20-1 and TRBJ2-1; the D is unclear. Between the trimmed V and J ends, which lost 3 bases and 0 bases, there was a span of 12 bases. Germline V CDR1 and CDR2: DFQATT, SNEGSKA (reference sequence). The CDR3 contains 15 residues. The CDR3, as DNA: TGCAGTGCTAGGACTCCGGGCTCCTCCTACAATGAGCAGTTCTTC. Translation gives CSARTPGSSYNEQFF.

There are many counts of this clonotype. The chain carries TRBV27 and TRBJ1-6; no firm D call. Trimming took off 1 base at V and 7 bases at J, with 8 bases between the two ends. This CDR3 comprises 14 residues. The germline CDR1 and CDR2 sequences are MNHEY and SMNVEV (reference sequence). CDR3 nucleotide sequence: TGTGCCAGCAGTTTATTGGCAGAGAATTCACCCCTCCACTTT. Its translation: CASSLLAENSPLHF.